A selection of T cell receptor beta chains follows, all from one sample in a study of CD8 T cells in ankylosing spondylitis. TCRdb re-called the 5' RACE reads with MiXCR, one entry per CDR3 protein. The sample includes 250,000 to 350,000 distinct CDR3 sequences, around 20% of them seen just once. Sequencing was done on a sample of blood, either unsorted or a sorted T cell fraction (not recorded which). The receptors were gathered from a male donor with ankylosing spondylitis or in good health (not recorded which). Each CDR3 is given with its conserved first and last residue. A D gene is named only where the DNA matches it firmly. Only part of the rows carry a size: once, few, many, or a class if the clone is expanded.

clone size,D gene,J gene,V gene,CDR3 DNA,CDR3 protein
-,-,TRBJ1-5,TRBV24-1,TGTGCCACCAGTCTGGCGGGGGTCAATCAGCCCCAGCATTTT,CATSLAGVNQPQHF
few,TRBD2,TRBJ2-1,TRBV5-1,TGCGCCAGCAGCACCGCCGTCGGGCGGGAGGCTTTTGAGCAGTTCTTC,CASSTAVGREAFEQFF
-,-,TRBJ2-1,TRBV10-1,TGCGCCAGCAGTGGGACTAGGGGGGTTGCTGAGCAGTTCTTC,CASSGTRGVAEQFF
many,-,TRBJ2-3,TRBV4-1,TGCGCCAGCAGCCAAGGGGCGGCTGAGCGGCTGTATTTT,CASSQGAAERLYF
-,-,TRBJ2-3,TRBV24-1,TGTGCCACCAGTGACCGCAGGAGTGGGACCACAGATACGCAGTATTTT,CATSDRRSGTTDTQYF
many,-,TRBJ2-2,TRBV25-1,TGTGCCAGCAGTGAATCAGGTTTCGCCGGGGAGCTGTTTTTT,CASSESGFAGELFF
many,TRBD1,TRBJ2-1,TRBV12-3/TRBV12-4,TGTGCCAGCAGTTTCCTCGGGACAGGGGACGATGAGCAGTTCTTC,CASSFLGTGDDEQFF
-,TRBD1,TRBJ2-6,TRBV28,TGTGCCAGCAGTTCCTCGACAGGGGGCGCTGGGGCCAACGTCCTGACTTTC,CASSSSTGGAGANVLTF
-,-,TRBJ1-2,TRBV28,TGTGCCAGCAGTTTAAGGGCACGCTATGGCTACACCTTC,CASSLRARYGYTF
-,TRBD2,TRBJ2-5,TRBV12-3/TRBV12-4,TGTGCCAGCAGTTTAGGAAGGAGACTAGCGGGGGGGCCAGAGACCCAGTACTTC,CASSLGRRLAGGPETQYF
few,-,TRBJ2-3,TRBV20-1,TGCAGTGCTAGAGTTCTCTCAGGGGGGCGGGAGTGCGGAGATACGCAGTATTTT,CSARVLSGGRECGDTQYF
-,-,TRBJ1-2,TRBV3-1,TGTGCCAGCAGCCCACAGTCGACCGGACGGGTCTATGGCTACACCTTC,CASSPQSTGRVYGYTF
-,-,TRBJ1-2,TRBV13,TGTGCCAGCAGGCTTCCAGGGACCTATGGCTACACCTTC,CASRLPGTYGYTF
few,TRBD1,TRBJ1-2,TRBV6-5,TGTGCCAGCAGTTACGGGACAGGGCAGTTCGATGGCTACACCTTC,CASSYGTGQFDGYTF
-,-,TRBJ1-3,TRBV20-1,TGCAGTGCTACTGGACATCCTCGCTCTGGAAACACCATATATTTT,CSATGHPRSGNTIYF
few,TRBD1,TRBJ1-5,TRBV5-1,TGCGCCAGCAGCTTGGAGACAGGGAGGAATCAGCCCCAGCATTTT,CASSLETGRNQPQHF
-,-,TRBJ2-1,TRBV5-1,TGCGCCAGCAGCGGGCGCTCCTACAATGAGCAGTTCTTC,CASSGRSYNEQFF
-,-,TRBJ1-1,TRBV10-3,TGTGCCATCAGGACCGCAGGGAGGAACACTGAAGCTTTCTTT,CAIRTAGRNTEAFF
many,-,TRBJ2-5,TRBV10-3,TGTGCCACGCAACAGGGTGTAGCAGAGACCCAGTACTTC,CATQQGVAETQYF
-,TRBD1,TRBJ2-5,TRBV28,TGTGCCAGCAGTTCCGCGGGACAGGATGAGACCCAGTACTTC,CASSSAGQDETQYF
-,TRBD2,TRBJ2-1,TRBV5-1,TGCGCCAGCAGCTACTCGGGGACTAGCGGGAATGAGCAGTTCTTC,CASSYSGTSGNEQFF
-,-,TRBJ2-2,TRBV5-1,TGCGCCAGCAGCTTGGCCCAGACCACCGGGGAGCTGTTTTTT,CASSLAQTTGELFF
many,-,TRBJ1-5,TRBV27,TGTGCCAGCAGTTTAGTCGGACCTCCCTTTAGCAATCAGCCCCAGCATTTT,CASSLVGPPFSNQPQHF
-,TRBD1,TRBJ2-1,TRBV27,TGTGCCAGCAGTTTGCGGGACAGGGGGCTCTTGTCCTACAATGAGCAGTTCTTC,CASSLRDRGLLSYNEQFF
few,-,TRBJ2-2,TRBV5-1,TGCGCCAGCAGCCGGACAGACAAGGGGGAGCTGTTTTTT,CASSRTDKGELFF
few,-,TRBJ2-1,TRBV24-1,TGTGCCACCAGTGATATGGTCAATGAGCAGTTCTTC,CATSDMVNEQFF
few,TRBD1,TRBJ2-2,TRBV24-1,TGTGCCACCAGTCGACGGACAGGGGAGGCCGGGGAGCTGTTTTTT,CATSRRTGEAGELFF
-,-,TRBJ1-1,TRBV28,TGTGCCAGCATGGAGGGGCGATTGACTGAAGCTTTATTT,CASMEGRLTEALF
-,TRBD2,TRBJ2-3,TRBV7-2,TGTGCCATACGGGCGGGAGGTGCAGATACGCAGTATTTT,CAIRAGGADTQYF
-,TRBD2,TRBJ2-4,TRBV7-2,TGTGCCAGCAGCTCTAGCGGGAGGCAAAACATTCAGTACTTC,CASSSSGRQNIQYF
few,-,TRBJ1-5,TRBV6-1,TGTGCCAGCAGTCCCCTCGATGGGTCCTTCCCCGTTCATCAGCCCCAGCATTTT,CASSPLDGSFPVHQPQHF
few,TRBD1,TRBJ1-1,TRBV4-1,TGCGCCAGCAGCCAAGGGACAGGGAGTATCACTGAAGCTTTCTTT,CASSQGTGSITEAFF
-,TRBD1,TRBJ1-6,TRBV5-4,TGTGCCAGCAGCTTGGAGGGAGGGGGCTCCCTCCACTTT,CASSLEGGGSLHF
-,TRBD1,TRBJ2-5,TRBV12-3/TRBV12-4,TGTGCCAGCACTCGGACAGGGTGGGAGACCCAGTACTTC,CASTRTGWETQYF
-,TRBD2,TRBJ2-3,TRBV12-3/TRBV12-4,TGTGCCAGCAGTGGACTAGCGGAAGCTAGCACAGATACGCAGTATTTT,CASSGLAEASTDTQYF
few,-,TRBJ1-5,TRBV12-3/TRBV12-4,TGTGCCAGCAGTTTAAGTTTTGGGGGCAATCAGCCCCAGCATTTT,CASSLSFGGNQPQHF
-,-,TRBJ2-5,TRBV15,TGTGCCACCAGCCCAAGCTACAAAGAGACCCAGTACTTC,CATSPSYKETQYF
few,TRBD2,TRBJ2-1,TRBV7-6,TGTGCCAGCAGCTTGGGGGGGAGGGCCTTTGAGCAGTTCTTC,CASSLGGRAFEQFF
-,-,TRBJ1-6,TRBV27,TGTGCCAGCAGTTCCACAGCGCCCTCGGCCCTCCACTTT,CASSSTAPSALHF
-,-,TRBJ2-3,TRBV12-3/TRBV12-4,TGTGCCAGCACACCCCCGGGGCTAGCAGATACGCAGTATTTT,CASTPPGLADTQYF
once,-,TRBJ2-1,TRBV14,TGTGCCAGCAGCCAAGTATTTCCCAACAATGAGCAGTTCTTC,CASSQVFPNNEQFF